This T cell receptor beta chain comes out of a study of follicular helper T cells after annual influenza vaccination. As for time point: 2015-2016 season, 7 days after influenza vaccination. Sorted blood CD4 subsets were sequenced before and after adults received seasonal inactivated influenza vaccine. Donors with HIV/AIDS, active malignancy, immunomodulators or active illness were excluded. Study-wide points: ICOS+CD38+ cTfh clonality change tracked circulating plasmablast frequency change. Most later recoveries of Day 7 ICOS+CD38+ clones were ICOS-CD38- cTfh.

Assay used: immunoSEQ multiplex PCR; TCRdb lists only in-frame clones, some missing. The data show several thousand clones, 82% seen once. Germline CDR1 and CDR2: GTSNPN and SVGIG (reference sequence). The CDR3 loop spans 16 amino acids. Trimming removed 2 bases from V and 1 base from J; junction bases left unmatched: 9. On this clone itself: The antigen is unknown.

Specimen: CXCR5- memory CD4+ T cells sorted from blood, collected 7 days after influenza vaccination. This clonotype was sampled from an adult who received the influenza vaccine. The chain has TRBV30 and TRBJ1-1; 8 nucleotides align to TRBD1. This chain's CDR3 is CAWSRPTGQENTEAFF. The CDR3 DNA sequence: TGTGCCTGGAGTCGCCCTACGGGACAGGAGAACACTGAAGCTTTCTTT.